The T cell receptor (beta chain) described here comes from a study of blood T cell repertoires in COVID-19. Trimming took off 3 bases at V and 3 bases at J, with 9 bases between the two ends. The CDR3 sequence is 13 residues long. CDR1 and CDR2 (germline): SNHLY, FYNNEI. Under the authors' procedure: Reference gene primer amplification gave nucleated cell count estimates. Some clones are missing from TCRdb's copy, which holds only in-frame ones; the method was immunoSEQ multiplex PCR. Clone size and the V and J calls come from that table; the DNA yielded D and trimming. Of 35,000 to 40,000 clones listed, approximately 74% are singletons.

The TCR sequence derives from a man aged 70 or older with COVID-19, enrolled during active disease. The rearrangement links TRBV2 to TRBJ2-7; the D gene is possibly TRBD2 (5 bases). The source material was peripheral blood. Written as DNA, the CDR3 is TGTGCCAGCAGTGAGAGGGTCATCTACGAGCAGTACTTC. Amino acids: CASSERVIYEQYF.